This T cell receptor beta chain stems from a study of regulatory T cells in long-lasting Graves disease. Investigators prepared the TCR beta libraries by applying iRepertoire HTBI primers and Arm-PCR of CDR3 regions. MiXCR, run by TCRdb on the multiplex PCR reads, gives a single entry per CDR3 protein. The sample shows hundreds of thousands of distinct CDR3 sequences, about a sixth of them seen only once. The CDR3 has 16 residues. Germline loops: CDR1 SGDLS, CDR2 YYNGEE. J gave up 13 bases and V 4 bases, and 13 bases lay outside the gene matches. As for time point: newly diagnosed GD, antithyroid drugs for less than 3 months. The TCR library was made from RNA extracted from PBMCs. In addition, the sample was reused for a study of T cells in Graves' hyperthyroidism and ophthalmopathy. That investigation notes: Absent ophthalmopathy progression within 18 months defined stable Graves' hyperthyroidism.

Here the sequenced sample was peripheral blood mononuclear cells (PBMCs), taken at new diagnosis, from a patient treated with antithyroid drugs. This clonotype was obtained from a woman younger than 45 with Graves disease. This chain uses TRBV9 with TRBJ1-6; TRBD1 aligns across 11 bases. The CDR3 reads CASSPAPDRGRRPLHF. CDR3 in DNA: TGTGCCAGCAGCCCCGCCCCGGACAGGGGGCGCAGGCCCCTCCACTTT.